This record covers a single T cell receptor beta chain. These data originate in a study of T-cell reconstitution after alpha-beta-depleted transplantation in children. V shed 0 bases and J shed 3 bases, with 12 bases lying between them. The CDR3 contains 15 residues. Germline assignment: CDR1 SGHRS and CDR2 YFSETQ. The authors prepared the TCRbeta library with unique molecular identifiers. One entry per CDR3 protein, called by TCRdb with MiXCR from the PCR reads. The sample yields 800,000 to 1,000,000 distinct CDR3 sequences, 25% to 35% seen once. The TCR was taken from a boy in the first two years of life who had a stem cell transplant for SCID, so the T cells may come from the graft donor. Sequencing used PBMCs, mostly from graft donor cells, obtained 360 days after TCRalphabeta/CD19-depleted stem cell transplant. This sequence joins TRBV5-1 and TRBJ1-1, with D perhaps matching TRBD1 (5 bases). The CDR3: CASSLEWGGDTEAFF. The DNA for the CDR3 is TGCGCCAGCAGCTTGGAATGGGGGGGAGACACTGAAGCTTTCTTT.